Sequencing of this TCR beta chain was carried out in a study of blood T cell repertoires in COVID-19. The wider study: Samples of COVID-19 (acute and convalescent) were obtained from the United States, Italy and Spain.

Enrollees, about 18 to 89 years old, lived in 20 to 25 US areas. Donors were grouped by their self-reported clinical history. Those designated as exposed participants met a COVID-19 case within 2 weeks before study entry. This clone came up once. Clones were read by immunoSEQ multiplex PCR, and TCRdb kept only the in-frame ones, dropping some. The table records 180,000 or so clones, 70% to 80% of them present only once. The CDR3 totals 15 residues. Trimming removed 1 base from V and 8 bases from J, with 17 bases in between. CDR1 is LGHDT, CDR2 YNNKEL, per germline (reference sequence). This clonotype originated in a man aged 55 to 70 who had been exposed to COVID-19. The sequenced sample consisted of PBMCs or T cells enriched from blood (not recorded which). The V call is TRBV3-1 (or the pseudogene TRBV3-2), the J call TRBJ1-1; TRBD1 might be the D (5 bases). The CDR3 spells CASSQARIQGSEAFF. The CDR3 DNA reads TGTGCCAGCAGCCAAGCCCGAATTCAGGGATCCGAAGCTTTCTTT.